This paragraph reports one T cell receptor (beta chain). For the second PCR, which ran for about 7 to 11 cycles, a sample-barcoded 5' primer and a J-beta primer mix were used. Each TCR beta cDNA got a 12-nucleotide random molecular identifier. In TCRdb, the 5' RACE reads were re-called with MiXCR into one record per CDR3 protein. The sample consists of about 560,000 distinct CDR3 sequences, roughly a quarter of them appearing once. Each individual donor underwent a draw of 8 to 10 milliliters of peripheral blood. This CDR3 has 15 residues. The germline V gene has CDR1 SGHAT and CDR2 FQNNGV. With 6 bases clipped from V and 1 base from J, the junction kept 6 bases outside the gene matches. The sample comes from a study of blood T cells in healthy people across ages. The data were also submitted as part of a second study, on T cells of mothers and their children. That investigation notes: T cell clones that were persistent and microchimeric went undetected.

Sample: blood. This sequence joins TRBV11-2 and TRBJ1-1; 9 positions match TRBD1. This TCR was sampled from a boy aged 2 to 10 in good health. CDR3 amino acids: CASRTTGGSNTEAFF. For the CDR3, the DNA is TGTGCCAGCAGGACCACAGGGGGCTCGAACACTGAAGCTTTCTTT.